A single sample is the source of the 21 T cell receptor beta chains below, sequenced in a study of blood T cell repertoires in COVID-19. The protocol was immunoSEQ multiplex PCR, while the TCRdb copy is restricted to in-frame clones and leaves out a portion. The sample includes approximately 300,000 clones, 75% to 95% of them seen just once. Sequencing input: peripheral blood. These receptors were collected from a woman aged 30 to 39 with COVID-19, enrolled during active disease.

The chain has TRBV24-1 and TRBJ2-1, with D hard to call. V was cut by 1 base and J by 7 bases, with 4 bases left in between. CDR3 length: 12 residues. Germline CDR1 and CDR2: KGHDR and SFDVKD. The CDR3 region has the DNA TGTGCCACCAGTGATTTTTCAAATGAGCAGTTCTTC. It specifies CATSDFSNEQFF.

The CDR3 protein is CASSFPIAGGGEAQYF. For the CDR3, the DNA is TGTGCCAGCAGCTTCCCCATAGCGGGGGGGGGCGAGGCCCAGTACTTC. This chain connects TRBV7-8 to TRBJ2-5; 11 nucleotides match TRBD2. The CDR3 runs to 16 residues. After removal of 3 bases from V and 9 bases from J, the junction contained 12 bases not matched to a gene. CDR1 is SGHVS and CDR2 is FQNEAQ in the germline V gene.

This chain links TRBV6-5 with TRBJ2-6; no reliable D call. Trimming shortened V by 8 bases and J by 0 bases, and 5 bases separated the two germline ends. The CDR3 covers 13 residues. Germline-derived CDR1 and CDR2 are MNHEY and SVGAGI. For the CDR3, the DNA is TGTGCCAGCCGAGCCTCTGGGGCCAACGTCCTGACTTTC. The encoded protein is CASRASGANVLTF.

CDR3 nucleotides: TGTGCCAGCACCACCGGGCGAGGGAGCACAGATACGCAGTATTTT. It codes for CASTTGRGSTDTQYF. The chain uses TRBV7-9 and TRBJ2-3; possibly TRBD2 for D (5 bases). The CDR3 contains 15 residues. The V gene's germline CDR1 is SEHNR and CDR2 FQNEAQ (reference sequence). V was trimmed by 7 bases and J by 0 bases, leaving 14 bases between them.

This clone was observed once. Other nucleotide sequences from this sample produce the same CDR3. The CDR3 DNA is TGCGCCAGCAGCCCGGGACTAGCGGGGCAAGAGACCCAGTACTTC. It encodes CASSPGLAGQETQYF. The chain is built from TRBV5-1 and TRBJ2-5; 13 bases align to TRBD2. The CDR3 runs 15 residues. V trimming: 4 bases; J trimming: 2 bases; junction bases outside the gene matches: 2. CDR1 is SGHRS, CDR2 YFSETQ, per germline. Combining the CDR3 with reference TRBV5-1 and TRBJ2-5 gives the whole variable domain KAGVTQTPRYLIKTRGQQVTLSCSPISGHRSVSWYQQTPGQGLQFLFEYFSETQRNKGNFPGRFSGRQFSNSRSEMNVSTLELGDSALYLCASSPGLAGQETQYFGPGTRLLVL.

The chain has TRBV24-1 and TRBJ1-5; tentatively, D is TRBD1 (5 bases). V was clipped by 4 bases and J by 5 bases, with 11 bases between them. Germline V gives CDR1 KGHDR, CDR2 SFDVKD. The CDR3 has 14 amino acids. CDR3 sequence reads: CATSDREGYQPQHF. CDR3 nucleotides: TGTGCCACCAGTGACAGGGAGGGGTATCAGCCCCAGCATTTT.

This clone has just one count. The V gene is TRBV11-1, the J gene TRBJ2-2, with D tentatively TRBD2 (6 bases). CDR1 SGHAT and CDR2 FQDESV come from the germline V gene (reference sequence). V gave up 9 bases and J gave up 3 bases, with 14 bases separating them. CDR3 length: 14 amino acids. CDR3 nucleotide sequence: TGTGCCAGTTTGCGGGACTCATACACCGGGGAGCTGTTTTTT. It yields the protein CASLRDSYTGELFF.

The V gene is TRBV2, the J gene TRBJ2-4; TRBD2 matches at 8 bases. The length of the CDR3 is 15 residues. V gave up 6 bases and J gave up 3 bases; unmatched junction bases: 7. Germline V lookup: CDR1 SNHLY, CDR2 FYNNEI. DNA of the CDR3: TGTGCCAGCAGCACAGCGGGAGCAGGCAAAAACATTCAGTACTTC. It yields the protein CASSTAGAGKNIQYF.

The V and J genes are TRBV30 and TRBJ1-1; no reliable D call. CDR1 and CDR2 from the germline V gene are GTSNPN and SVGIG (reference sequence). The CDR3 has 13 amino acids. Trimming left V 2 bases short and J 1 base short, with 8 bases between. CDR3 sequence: CAWSPPGNTEAFF. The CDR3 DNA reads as TGTGCCTGGAGTCCACCGGGGAACACTGAAGCTTTCTTT.

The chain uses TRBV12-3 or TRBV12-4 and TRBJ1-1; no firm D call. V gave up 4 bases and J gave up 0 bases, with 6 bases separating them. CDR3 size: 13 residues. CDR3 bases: TGTGCCAGCAGTTCAGTGATGAACACTGAAGCTTTCTTT. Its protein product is CASSSVMNTEAFF.

The CDR3 reads CASSQEPGYYGYTF. CDR3 coding DNA: TGCGCCAGCAGCCAAGAGCCGGGGTACTATGGCTACACCTTC. This chain joins TRBV4-1 and TRBJ1-2, with unresolved D. Germline CDR1 MGHRA, CDR2 YSYEKL. The CDR3 has 14 residues. V shed 0 bases and J shed 3 bases, with 8 bases lying between them.

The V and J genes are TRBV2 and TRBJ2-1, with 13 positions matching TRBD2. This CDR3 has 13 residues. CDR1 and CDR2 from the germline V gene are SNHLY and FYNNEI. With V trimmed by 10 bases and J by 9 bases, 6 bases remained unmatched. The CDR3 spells CATGLAGVSEQFF. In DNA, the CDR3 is TGTGCCACCGGACTAGCGGGAGTCAGTGAGCAGTTCTTC.

DNA for the CDR3: TGTGCCAGCAGCACCTGGACAGCTAATTCACCCCTCCACTTT. Its translation: CASSTWTANSPLHF. The chain couples TRBV14 to TRBJ1-6; a possible D gene is TRBD1 (6 bases). Germline V gene sequence: CDR1 SGHDN, CDR2 FVKESK. This CDR3 is 14 amino acids long. The V end was cut by 5 bases, the J end by 6 bases, with 11 bases between.

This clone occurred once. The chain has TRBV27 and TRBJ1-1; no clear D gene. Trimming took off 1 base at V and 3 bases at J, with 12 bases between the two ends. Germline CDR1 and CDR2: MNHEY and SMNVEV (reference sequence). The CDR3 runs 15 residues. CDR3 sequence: CASSLYGVGHTEAFF. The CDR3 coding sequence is TGTGCCAGCAGTTTATACGGAGTCGGTCACACTGAAGCTTTCTTT.

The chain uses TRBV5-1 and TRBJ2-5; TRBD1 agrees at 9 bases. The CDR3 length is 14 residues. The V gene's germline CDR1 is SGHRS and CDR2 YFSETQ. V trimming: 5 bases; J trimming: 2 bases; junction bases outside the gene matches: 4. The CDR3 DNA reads TGCGCCAGCAGTCGCGACAGGGGGCAAGAGACCCAGTACTTC. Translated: CASSRDRGQETQYF.

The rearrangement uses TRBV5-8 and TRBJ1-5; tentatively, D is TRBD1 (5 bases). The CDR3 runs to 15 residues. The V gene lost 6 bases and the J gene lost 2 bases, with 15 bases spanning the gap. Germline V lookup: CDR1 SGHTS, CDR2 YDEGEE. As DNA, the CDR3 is TGTGCCAGCACCCAAGGAGGGGTCGGCAATCAGCCCCAGCATTTT. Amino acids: CASTQGGVGNQPQHF.

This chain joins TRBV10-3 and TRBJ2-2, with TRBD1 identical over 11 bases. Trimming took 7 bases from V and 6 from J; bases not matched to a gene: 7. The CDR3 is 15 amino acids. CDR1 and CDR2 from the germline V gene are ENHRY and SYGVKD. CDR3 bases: TGTGCCATCACCCCGGACAGGGGGCGCCCCGGGGAGCTGTTTTTT. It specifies CAITPDRGRPGELFF.

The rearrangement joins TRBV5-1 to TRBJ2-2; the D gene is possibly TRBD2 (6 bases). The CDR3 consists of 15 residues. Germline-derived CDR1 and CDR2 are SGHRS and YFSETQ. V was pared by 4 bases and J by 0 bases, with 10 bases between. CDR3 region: CASSPGLTNTGELFF. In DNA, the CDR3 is TGCGCCAGCAGCCCGGGACTCACGAACACCGGGGAGCTGTTTTTT.

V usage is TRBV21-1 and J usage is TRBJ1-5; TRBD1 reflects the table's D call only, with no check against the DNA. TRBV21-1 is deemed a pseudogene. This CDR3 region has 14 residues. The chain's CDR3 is CAGKWTVRGQPQHF. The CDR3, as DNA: TGTGCCGGAAAGTGGACAGTTCGGGGTCAGCCCCAGCATTTT.

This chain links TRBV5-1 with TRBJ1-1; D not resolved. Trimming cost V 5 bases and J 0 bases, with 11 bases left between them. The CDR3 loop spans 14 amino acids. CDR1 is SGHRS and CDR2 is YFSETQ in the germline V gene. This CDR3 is CASRTWNMNTEAFF. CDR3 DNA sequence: TGCGCCAGCAGGACTTGGAACATGAACACTGAAGCTTTCTTT. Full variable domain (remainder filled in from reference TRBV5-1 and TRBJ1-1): KAGVTQTPRYLIKTRGQQVTLSCSPISGHRSVSWYQQTPGQGLQFLFEYFSETQRNKGNFPGRFSGRQFSNSRSEMNVSTLELGDSALYLCASRTWNMNTEAFFGQGTRLTVV.

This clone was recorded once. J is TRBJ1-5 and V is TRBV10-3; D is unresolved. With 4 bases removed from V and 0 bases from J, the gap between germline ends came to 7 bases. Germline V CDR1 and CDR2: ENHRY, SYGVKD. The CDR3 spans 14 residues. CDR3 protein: CAISGGGSNQPQHF. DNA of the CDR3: TGTGCCATCAGTGGGGGAGGTAGCAATCAGCCCCAGCATTTT.